Listed here is a single TCR beta chain. TCRdb's table, derived via immunoSEQ multiplex PCR, lists solely in-frame clones and lacks some. This sample carries about 180,000 clones, 86% of them seen once, and the ten largest clones take more than 7.5%. This specimen belongs to a study of blood T cell repertoires in COVID-19. Recruitment covered roughly 24 US areas and drew participants whose ages spanned about 18 to 90 years. Donors were grouped by their self-reported clinical history. Two negative PCRs, clearance, or symptom resolution characterized the recovered Cohort 3 donors. Sequences were obtained from PBMCs or T cells enriched from blood (not recorded which). The origin of this receptor is a woman aged 25 to 39 who had recovered from COVID-19.

CDR3 amino acids: CASSPFMRDIHSKNSPLHF. The CDR3 DNA sequence: TGTGCCAGCTCACCTTTCATGAGGGACATACACTCAAAAAATTCACCCCTCCACTTT. The J gene is TRBJ1-6, the V gene TRBV18; tentative D call: TRBD1 (6 bases). The CDR3 has 19 residues. Germline V lookup: CDR1 KGHSH, CDR2 LQKENI. V shed 3 bases and J shed 7 bases, with 25 bases lying between them.